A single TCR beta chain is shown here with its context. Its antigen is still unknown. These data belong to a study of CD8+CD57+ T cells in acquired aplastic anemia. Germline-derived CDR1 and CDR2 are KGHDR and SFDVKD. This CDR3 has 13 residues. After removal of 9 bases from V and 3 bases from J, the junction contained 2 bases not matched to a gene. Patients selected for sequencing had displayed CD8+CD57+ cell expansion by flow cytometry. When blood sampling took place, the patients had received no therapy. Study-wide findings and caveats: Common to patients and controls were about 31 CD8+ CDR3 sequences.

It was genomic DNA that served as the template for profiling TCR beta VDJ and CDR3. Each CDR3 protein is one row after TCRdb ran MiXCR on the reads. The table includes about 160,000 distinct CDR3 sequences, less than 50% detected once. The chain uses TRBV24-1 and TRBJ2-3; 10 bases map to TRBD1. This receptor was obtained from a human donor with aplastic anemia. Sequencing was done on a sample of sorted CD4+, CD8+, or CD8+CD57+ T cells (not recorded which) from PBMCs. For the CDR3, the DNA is TGTGCCACCGGGACAGGGGAGACAGATACGCAGTATTTT. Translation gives CATGTGETDTQYF.